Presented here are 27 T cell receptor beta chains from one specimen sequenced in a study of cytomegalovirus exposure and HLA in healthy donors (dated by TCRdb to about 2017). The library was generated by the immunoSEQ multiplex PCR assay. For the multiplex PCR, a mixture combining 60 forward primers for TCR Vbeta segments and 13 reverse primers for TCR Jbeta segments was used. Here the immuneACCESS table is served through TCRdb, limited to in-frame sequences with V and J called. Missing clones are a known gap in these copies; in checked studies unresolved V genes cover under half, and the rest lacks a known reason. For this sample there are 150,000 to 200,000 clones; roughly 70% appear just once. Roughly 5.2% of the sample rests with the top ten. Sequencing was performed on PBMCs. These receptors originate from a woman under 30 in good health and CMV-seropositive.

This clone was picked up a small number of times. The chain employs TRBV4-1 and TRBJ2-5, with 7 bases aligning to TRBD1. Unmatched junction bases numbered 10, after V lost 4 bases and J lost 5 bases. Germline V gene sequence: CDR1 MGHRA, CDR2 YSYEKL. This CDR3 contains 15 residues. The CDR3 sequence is CASSPSTGDAETQYF. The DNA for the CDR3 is TGCGCCAGCAGCCCCTCCACAGGGGATGCGGAGACCCAGTACTTC.

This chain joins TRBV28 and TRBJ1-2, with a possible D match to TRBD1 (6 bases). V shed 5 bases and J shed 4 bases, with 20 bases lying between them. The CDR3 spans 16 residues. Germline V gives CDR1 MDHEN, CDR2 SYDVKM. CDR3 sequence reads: CASSPPGEGQGYGYTF. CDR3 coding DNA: TGTGCCAGCAGTCCCCCAGGGGAGGGACAAGGCTATGGCTACACCTTC.

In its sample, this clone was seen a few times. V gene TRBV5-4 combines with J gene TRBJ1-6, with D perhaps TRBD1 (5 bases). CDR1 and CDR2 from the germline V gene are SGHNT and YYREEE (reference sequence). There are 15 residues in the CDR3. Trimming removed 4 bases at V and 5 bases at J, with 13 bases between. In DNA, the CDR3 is TGTGCCAGCAGCACTCGAACGGGGGATAATTCACCCCTCCACTTT. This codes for CASSTRTGDNSPLHF.

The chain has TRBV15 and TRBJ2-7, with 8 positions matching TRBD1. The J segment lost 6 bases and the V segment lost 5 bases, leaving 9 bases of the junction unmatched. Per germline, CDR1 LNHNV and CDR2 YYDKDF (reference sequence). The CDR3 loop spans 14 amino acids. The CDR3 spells CATSLRDRHREQYF. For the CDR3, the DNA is TGTGCCACCAGCCTCCGGGACAGGCATCGCGAGCAGTACTTC.

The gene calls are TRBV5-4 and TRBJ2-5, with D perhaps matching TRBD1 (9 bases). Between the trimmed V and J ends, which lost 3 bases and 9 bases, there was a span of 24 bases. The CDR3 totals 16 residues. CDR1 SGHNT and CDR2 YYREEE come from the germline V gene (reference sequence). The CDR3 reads CASSSSTGGLGGAQYF. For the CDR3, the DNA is TGTGCCAGCAGCTCGTCGACAGGGGGTCTCGGGGGGGCCCAGTACTTC.

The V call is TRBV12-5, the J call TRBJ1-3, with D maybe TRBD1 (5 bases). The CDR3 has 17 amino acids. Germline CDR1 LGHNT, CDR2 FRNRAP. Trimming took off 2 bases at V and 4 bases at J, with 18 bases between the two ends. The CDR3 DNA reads TGTGCTAGTGGTTTGTTAACTCAGGGACTATCCGGAAACACCATATATTTT. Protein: CASGLLTQGLSGNTIYF. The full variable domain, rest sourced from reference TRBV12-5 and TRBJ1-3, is DARVTQTPRHKVTEMGQEVTMRCQPILGHNTVFWYRQTMMQGLELLAYFRNRAPLDDSGMPKDRFSAEMPDATLATLKIQPSEPRDSAVYFCASGLLTQGLSGNTIYFGEGSWLTVV.

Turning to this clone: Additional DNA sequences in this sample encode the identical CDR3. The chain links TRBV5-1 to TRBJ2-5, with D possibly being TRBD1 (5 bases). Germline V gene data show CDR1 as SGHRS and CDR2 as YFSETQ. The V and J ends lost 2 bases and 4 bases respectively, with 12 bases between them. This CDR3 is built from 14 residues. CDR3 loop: CASSLGQGAETQYF. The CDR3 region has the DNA TGCGCCAGCAGCTTAGGGCAGGGTGCAGAGACCCAGTACTTC.

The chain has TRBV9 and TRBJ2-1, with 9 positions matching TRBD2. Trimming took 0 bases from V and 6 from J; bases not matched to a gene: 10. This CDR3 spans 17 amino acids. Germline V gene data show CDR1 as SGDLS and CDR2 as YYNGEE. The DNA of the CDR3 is TGTGCCAGCAGCGTAGAGAGCGGCGGGGGGGCCATCAATGAGCAGTTCTTC. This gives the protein CASSVESGGGAINEQFF.

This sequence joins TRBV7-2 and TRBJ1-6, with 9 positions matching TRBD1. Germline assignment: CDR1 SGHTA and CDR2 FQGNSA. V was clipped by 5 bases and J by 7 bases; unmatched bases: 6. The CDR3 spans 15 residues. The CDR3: CASSLQGARNSPLHF. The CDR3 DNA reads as TGTGCCAGCAGCCTACAGGGGGCACGAAATTCACCCCTCCACTTT.

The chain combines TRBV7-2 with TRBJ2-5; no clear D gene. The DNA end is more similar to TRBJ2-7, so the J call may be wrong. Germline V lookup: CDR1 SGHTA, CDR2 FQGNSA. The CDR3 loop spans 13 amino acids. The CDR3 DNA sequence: TGTGCCAGCAGCTTAGCGGGCCAATACGAGCAGTACTTC. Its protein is CASSLAGQYEQYF.

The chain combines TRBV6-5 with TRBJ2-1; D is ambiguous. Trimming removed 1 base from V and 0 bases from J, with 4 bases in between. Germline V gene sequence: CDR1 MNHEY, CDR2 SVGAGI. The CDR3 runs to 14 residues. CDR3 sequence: CASSYWSSYNEQFF. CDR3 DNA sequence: TGTGCCAGCAGTTACTGGAGCTCCTACAATGAGCAGTTCTTC.

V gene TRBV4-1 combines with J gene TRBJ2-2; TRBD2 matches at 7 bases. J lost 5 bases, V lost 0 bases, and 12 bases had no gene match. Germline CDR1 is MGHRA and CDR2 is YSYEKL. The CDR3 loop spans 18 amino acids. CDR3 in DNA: TGCGCCAGCAGCCAAGATCCGCGGGGGTTGAGACTGACCGGGGAGCTGTTTTTT. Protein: CASSQDPRGLRLTGELFF.

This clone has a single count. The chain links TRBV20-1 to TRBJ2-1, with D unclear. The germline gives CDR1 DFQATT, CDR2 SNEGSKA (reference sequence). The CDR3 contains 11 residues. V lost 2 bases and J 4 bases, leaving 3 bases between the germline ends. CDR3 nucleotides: TGCAGTGCTAGACAGTACAATGAGCAGTTCTTC. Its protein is CSARQYNEQFF.

The CDR3 sequence is CASSPDRGQGTDTQYF. The DNA of the CDR3 is TGTGCCAGCAGCCCAGACAGGGGGCAAGGCACAGATACGCAGTATTTT. The chain uses TRBV7-9 and TRBJ2-3; TRBD1 matches at 10 bases. The CDR3 runs to 16 residues. CDR1 and CDR2 from the germline V gene are SEHNR and FQNEAQ (reference sequence). The ends lost 5 bases at V and 1 base at J; junction bases unmatched: 6.

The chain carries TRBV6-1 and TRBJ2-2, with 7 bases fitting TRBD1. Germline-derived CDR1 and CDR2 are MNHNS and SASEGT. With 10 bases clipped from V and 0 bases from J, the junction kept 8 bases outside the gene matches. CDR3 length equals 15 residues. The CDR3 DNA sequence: TGTGCCACCCCCAGGACAGGCGCGAACACCGGGGAGCTGTTTTTT. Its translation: CATPRTGANTGELFF.

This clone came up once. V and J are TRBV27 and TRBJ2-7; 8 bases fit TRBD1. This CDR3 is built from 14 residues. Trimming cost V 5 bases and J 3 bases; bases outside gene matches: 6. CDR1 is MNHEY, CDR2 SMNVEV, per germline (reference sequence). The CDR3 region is CASSGGTGYYEQYF. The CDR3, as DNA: TGTGCCAGCAGTGGGGGGACAGGATACTACGAGCAGTACTTC.

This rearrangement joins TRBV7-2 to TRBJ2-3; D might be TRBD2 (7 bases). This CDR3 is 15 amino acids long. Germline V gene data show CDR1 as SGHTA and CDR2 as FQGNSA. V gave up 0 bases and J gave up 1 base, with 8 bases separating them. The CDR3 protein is CASSLAGGRTDTQYF. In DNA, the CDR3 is TGTGCCAGCAGCTTAGCGGGGGGGCGCACAGATACGCAGTATTTT.

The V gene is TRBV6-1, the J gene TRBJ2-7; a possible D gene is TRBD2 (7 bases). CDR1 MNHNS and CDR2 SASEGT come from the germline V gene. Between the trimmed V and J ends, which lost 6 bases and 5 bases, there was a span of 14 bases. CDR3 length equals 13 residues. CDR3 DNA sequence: TGTGCCAGCAGACAAACGGGGGGCCACGAGCAGTACTTC. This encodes CASRQTGGHEQYF.

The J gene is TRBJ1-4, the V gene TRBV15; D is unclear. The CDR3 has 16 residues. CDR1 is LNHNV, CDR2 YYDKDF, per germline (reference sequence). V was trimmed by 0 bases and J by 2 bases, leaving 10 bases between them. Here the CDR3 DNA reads TGTGCCACCAGCAGAGATCTCGGGTCCACTAATGAAAAACTGTTTTTT. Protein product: CATSRDLGSTNEKLFF. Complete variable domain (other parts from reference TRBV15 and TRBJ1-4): DAMVIQNPRYQVTQFGKPVTLSCSQTLNHNVMYWYQQKSSQAPKLLFHYYDKDFNNEADTPDNFQSRRPNTSFCFLDIRSPGLGDTAMYLCATSRDLGSTNEKLFFGSGTQLSVL.

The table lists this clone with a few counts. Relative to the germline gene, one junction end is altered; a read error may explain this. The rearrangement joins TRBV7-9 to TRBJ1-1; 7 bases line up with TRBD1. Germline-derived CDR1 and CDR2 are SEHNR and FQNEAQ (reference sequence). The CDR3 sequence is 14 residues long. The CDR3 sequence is CSSSLVKGATEAFF. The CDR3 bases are TGTTCCAGCAGCTTAGTTAAGGGGGCCACTGAAGCTTTCTTT.

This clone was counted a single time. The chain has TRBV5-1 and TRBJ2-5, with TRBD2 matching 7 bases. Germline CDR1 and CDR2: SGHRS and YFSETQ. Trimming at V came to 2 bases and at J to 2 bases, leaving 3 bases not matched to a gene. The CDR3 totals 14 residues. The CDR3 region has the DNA TGCGCCAGCAGCTTCGGGGGAGGGCAAGAGACCCAGTACTTC. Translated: CASSFGGGQETQYF.

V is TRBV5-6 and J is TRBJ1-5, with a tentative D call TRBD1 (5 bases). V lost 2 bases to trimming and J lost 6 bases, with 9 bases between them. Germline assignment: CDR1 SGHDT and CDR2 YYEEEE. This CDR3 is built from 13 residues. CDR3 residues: CASSLLGAQPQHF. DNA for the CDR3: TGTGCCAGCAGCTTATTAGGGGCTCAGCCCCAGCATTTT.

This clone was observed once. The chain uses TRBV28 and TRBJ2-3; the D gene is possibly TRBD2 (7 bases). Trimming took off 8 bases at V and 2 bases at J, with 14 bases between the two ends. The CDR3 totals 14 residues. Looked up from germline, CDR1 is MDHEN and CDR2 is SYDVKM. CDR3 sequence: CASLGGGNTDTQYF. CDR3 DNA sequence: TGTGCCAGCCTAGGGGGGGGTAACACAGATACGCAGTATTTT. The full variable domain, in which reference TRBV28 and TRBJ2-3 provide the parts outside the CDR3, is DVKVTQSSRYLVKRTGEKVFLECVQDMDHENMFWYRQDPGLGLRLIYFSYDVKMKEKGDIPEGYSVSREKKERFSLILESASTNQTSMYLCASLGGGNTDTQYFGPGTRLTVL.

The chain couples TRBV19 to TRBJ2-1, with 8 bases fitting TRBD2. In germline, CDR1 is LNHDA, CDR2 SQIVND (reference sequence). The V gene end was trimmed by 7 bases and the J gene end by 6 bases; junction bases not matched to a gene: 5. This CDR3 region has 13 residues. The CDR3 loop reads CASTPGLGNEQFF. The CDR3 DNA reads TGTGCCAGTACTCCGGGACTAGGCAATGAGCAGTTCTTC. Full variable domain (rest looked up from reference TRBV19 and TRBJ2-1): DGGITQSPKYLFRKEGQNVTLSCEQNLNHDAMYWYRQDPGQGLRLIYYSQIVNDFQKGDIAEGYSVSREKKESFPLTVTSAQKNPTAFYLCASTPGLGNEQFFGPGTRLTVL.

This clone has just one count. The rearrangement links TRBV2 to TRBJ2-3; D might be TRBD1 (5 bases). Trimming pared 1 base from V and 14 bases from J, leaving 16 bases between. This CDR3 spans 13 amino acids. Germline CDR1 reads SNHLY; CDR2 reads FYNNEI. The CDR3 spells CASSEEGDRHSYF. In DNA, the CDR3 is TGTGCCAGCAGTGAAGAAGGGGATCGCCATTCGTATTTT.

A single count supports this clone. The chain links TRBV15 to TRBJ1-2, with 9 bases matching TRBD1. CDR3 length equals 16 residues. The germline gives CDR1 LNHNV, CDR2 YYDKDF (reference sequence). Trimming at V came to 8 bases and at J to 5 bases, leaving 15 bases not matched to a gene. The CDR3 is CATLPGQGPAEYGYTF. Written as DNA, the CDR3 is TGTGCCACCCTTCCGGGACAGGGTCCAGCAGAATATGGCTACACCTTC.

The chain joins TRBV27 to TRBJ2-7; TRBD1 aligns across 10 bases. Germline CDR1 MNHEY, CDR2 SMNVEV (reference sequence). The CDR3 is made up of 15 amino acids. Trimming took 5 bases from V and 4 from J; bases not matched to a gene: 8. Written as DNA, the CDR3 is TGTGCCAGCAGTCTTAACTTGGGACAGGGGTACGAGCAGTACTTC. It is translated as CASSLNLGQGYEQYF.